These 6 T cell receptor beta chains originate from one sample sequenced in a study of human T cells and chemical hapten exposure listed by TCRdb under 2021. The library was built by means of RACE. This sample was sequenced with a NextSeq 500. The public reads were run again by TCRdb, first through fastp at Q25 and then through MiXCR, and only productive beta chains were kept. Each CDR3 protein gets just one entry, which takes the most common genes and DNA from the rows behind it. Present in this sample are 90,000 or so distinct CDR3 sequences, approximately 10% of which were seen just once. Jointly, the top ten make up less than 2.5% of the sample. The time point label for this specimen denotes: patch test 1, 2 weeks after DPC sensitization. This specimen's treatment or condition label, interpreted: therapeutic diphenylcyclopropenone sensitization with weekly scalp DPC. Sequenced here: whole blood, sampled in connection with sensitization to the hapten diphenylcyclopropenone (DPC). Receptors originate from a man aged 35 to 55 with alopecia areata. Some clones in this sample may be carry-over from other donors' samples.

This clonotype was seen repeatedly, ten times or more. The CDR3 sequence is CASSQQSTQYF. CDR3 in DNA: TGTGCCAGCAGCCAACAAAGTACGCAGTATTTT. The chain couples TRBV11-2 to TRBJ2-3; D remains unclear. This CDR3 comprises 11 residues. Germline V gene sequence: CDR1 SGHAT, CDR2 FQNNGV. V lost 5 bases, J lost 8 bases, and 8 bases lay in between.

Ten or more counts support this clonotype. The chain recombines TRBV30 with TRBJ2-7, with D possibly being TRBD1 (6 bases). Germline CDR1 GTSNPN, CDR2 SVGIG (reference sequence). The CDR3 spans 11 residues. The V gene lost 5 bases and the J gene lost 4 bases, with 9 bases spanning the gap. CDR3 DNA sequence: TGTGCCTGGTCACAGGGTTACGAGCAGTACGTC. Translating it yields CAWSQGYEQYV.

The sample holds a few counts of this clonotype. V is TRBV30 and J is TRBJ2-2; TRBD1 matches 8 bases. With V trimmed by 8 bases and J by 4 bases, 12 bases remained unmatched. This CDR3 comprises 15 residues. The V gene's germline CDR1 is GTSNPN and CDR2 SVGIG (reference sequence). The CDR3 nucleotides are TGTGCCCGGAACGGACAGGGACAGCCCACCGGGGAGCTGTTTTTT. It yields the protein CARNGQGQPTGELFF.

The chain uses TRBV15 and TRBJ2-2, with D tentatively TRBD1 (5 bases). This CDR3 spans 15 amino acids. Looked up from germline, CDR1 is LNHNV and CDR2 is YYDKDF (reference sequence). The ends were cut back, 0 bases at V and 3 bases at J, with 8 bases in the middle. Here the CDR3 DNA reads TGTGCCACCAGCAGAGACACAGGCTACACCGGGGAGCTGTTTTTT. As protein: CATSRDTGYTGELFF. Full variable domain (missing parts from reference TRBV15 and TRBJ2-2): DAMVIQNPRYQVTQFGKPVTLSCSQTLNHNVMYWYQQKSSQAPKLLFHYYDKDFNNEADTPDNFQSRRPNTSFCFLDIRSPGLGDTAMYLCATSRDTGYTGELFFGEGSRLTVL.

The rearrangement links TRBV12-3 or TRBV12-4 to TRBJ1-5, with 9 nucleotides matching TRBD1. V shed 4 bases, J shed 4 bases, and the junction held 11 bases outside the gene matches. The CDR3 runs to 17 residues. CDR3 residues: CASSSQFAQGANQPQHF. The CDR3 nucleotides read TGTGCCAGCAGTTCCCAGTTTGCACAGGGGGCAAATCAGCCCCAGCATTTT.

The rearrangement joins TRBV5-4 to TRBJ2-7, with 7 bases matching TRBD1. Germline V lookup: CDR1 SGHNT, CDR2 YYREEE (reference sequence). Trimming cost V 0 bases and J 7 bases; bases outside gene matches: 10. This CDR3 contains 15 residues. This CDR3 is CASSLEGDSKSEQYF. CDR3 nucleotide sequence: TGTGCCAGCAGCTTGGAAGGGGACAGCAAAAGTGAGCAGTACTTC.